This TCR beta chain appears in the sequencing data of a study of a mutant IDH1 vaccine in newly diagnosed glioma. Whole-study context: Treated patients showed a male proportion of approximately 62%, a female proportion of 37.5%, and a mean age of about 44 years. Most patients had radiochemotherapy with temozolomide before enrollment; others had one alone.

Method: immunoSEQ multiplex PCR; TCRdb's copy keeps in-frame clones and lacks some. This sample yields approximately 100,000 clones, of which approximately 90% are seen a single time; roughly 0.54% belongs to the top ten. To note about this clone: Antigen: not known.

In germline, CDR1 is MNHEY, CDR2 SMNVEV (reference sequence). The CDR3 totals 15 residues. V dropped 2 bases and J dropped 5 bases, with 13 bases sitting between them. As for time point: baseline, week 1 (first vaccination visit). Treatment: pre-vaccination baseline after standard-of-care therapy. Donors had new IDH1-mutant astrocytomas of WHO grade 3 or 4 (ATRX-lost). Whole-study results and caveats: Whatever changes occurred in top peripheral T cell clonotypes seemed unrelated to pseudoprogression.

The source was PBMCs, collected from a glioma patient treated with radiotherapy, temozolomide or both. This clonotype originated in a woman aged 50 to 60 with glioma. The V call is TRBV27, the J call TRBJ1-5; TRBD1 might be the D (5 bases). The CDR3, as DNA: TGTGCCAGCAGTTTAGTTGGGGGAGGGCATCAGCCCCAGCATTTT. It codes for CASSLVGGGHQPQHF.